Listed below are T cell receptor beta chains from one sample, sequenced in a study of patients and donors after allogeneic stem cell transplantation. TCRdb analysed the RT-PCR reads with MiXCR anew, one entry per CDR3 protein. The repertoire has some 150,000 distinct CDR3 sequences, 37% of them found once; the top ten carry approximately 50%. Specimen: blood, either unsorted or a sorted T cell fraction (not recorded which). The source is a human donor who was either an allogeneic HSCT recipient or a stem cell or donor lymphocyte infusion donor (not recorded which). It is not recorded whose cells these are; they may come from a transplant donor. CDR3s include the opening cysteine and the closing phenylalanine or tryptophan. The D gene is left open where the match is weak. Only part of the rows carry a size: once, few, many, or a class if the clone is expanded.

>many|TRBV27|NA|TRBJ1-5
CASRDLYSNQPQHF
TGTGCCAGCAGGGACCTTTATAGCAATCAGCCCCAGCATTTT
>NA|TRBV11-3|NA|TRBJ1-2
CASSLGVGYGYTF
TGTGCCAGCAGCTTAGGGGTTGGGTATGGCTACACCTTC
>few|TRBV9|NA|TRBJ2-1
CASSGGTYNEQFF
TGTGCCAGCAGCGGGGGGACCTACAATGAGCAGTTCTTC
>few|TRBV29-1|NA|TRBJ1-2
CSVEYPSGEYGYTF
TGCAGCGTTGAGTATCCGTCGGGGGAGTATGGCTACACCTTC
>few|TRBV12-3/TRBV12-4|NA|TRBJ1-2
CASNFQGLGYTF
TGTGCCAGCAATTTCCAGGGTCTCGGCTACACCTTC
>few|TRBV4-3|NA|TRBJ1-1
CASSPLATVNTEAFF
TGCGCCAGCAGCCCATTGGCGACGGTGAACACTGAAGCTTTCTTT
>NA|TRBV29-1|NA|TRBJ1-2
CSVEGLTGIYGYTF
TGCAGCGTTGAAGGTCTCACAGGAATCTATGGCTACACCTTC
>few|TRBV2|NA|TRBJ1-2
CASKKSVLNYGYTF
TGTGCCAGCAAGAAGTCGGTGTTGAACTATGGCTACACCTTC
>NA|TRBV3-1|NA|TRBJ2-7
CAAGAGAPSEQYF
TGTGCCGCCGGGGCAGGGGCCCCCAGCGAGCAGTACTTC
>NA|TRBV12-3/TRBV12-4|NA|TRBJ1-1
CATQFPGGTEAFF
TGTGCCACCCAGTTCCCGGGAGGCACTGAAGCTTTCTTT
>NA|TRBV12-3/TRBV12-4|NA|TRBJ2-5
CASNLRTVETQYF
TGTGCCAGCAACCTGAGGACAGTGGAGACCCAGTACTTC
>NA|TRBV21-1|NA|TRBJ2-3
CASSRWSTDTQYF
TGTGCCAGCAGCCGTTGGAGCACAGATACGCAGTATTTT
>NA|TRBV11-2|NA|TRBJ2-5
CASTPRPSGETQYF
TGTGCCAGCACACCCAGACCCTCGGGGGAGACCCAGTACTTC
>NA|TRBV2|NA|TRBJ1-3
CASMVPTIYF
TGTGCCAGCATGGTCCCGACCATATATTTT
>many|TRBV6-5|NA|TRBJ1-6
CASSYTGPNSPLHF
TGTGCCAGCAGTTACACAGGTCCTAATTCACCCCTCCACTTT
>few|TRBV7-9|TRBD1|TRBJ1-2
CASSSNLRDRPYGYTF
TGTGCCAGCAGCTCAAACCTCCGGGACAGGCCCTATGGCTACACCTTC
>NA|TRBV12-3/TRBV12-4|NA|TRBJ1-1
CASSFRQKNTEAFF
TGTGCCAGCAGTTTTAGACAGAAGAACACTGAAGCTTTCTTT
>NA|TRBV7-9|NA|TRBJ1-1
CASSLVGMRAFF
TGTGCCAGCAGCTTAGTGGGGATGCGGGCTTTCTTT
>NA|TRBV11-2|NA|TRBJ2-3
CASSFGAGTDTQYF
TGTGCCAGCAGCTTTGGGGCCGGCACAGATACGCAGTATTTT
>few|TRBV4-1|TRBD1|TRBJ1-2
CASGQPTGTGSGYTF
TGCGCCAGCGGCCAACCGACCGGGACAGGGTCTGGCTACACCTTC
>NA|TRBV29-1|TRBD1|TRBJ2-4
CSVRGRAKNIQYF
TGCAGCGTCAGGGGGCGCGCCAAAAACATTCAGTACTTC
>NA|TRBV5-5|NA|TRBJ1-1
CASSLGPSRTEAFF
TGTGCCAGCAGCTTGGGTCCGAGCAGGACTGAAGCTTTCTTT
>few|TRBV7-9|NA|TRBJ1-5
CASHRGQPQHF
TGTGCCAGCCACCGAGGTCAGCCCCAGCATTTT
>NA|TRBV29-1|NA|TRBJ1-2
CSVALGEGPGYTF
TGCAGCGTTGCTCTTGGGGAGGGGCCAGGCTACACCTTC
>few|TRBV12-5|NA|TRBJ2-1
CASGLLYNEQFF
TGTGCTAGTGGCCTTCTCTACAATGAGCAGTTCTTC
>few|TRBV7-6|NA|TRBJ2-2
CASSSSVWEDTGELFF
TGTGCCAGCAGCTCGTCGGTCTGGGAGGACACCGGGGAGCTGTTTTTT
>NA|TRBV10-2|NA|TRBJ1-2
CASSDIEGLNYGYTF
TGCGCCAGCAGTGATATTGAGGGTCTTAACTATGGCTACACCTTC
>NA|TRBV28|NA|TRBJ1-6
CASSFPVPPISLHF
TGTGCCAGCAGTTTTCCGGTCCCTCCGATATCCCTCCACTTT
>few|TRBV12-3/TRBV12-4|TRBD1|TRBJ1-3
CASSLWTGRSGNTIYF
TGTGCCAGCAGTCTCTGGACAGGGCGATCTGGAAACACCATATATTTT
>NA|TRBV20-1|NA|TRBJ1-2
CSARDQAGYGYTF
TGCAGTGCTAGAGATCAAGCGGGATACGGCTACACCTTC
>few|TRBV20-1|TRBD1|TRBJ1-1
CSARDFRGRGTEAFF
TGCAGTGCTAGAGATTTCAGGGGGCGCGGAACTGAAGCTTTCTTT